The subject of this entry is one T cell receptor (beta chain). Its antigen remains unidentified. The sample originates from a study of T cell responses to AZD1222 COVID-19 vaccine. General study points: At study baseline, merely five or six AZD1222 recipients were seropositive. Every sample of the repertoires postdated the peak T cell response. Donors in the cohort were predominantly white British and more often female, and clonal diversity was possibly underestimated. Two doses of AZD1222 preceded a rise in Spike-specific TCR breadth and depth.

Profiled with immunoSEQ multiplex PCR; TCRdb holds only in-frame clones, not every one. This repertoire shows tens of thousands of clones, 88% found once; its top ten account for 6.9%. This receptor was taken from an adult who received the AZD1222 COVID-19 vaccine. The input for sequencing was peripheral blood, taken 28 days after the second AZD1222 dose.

CDR3 residues: CATSREGTGRSPLHF. In DNA, the CDR3 is TGTGCCACCAGCAGAGAAGGGACAGGTCGGTCACCCCTCCACTTT. The chain couples TRBV15 to TRBJ1-6; 8 nucleotides match TRBD1. This CDR3 comprises 15 residues. With V trimmed by 0 bases and J by 10 bases, 5 bases remained unmatched. CDR1 is LNHNV, CDR2 YYDKDF, per germline (reference sequence).